The T cell receptor (beta chain) under discussion was sequenced for a study of blood T cell repertoires in COVID-19. Study background: Samples came from the United States, Italy and Spain, spanning acute and convalescent COVID-19. PBMCs, B-cell-depleted T cells, or T cells provided the cDNA or gDNA that made up the material.

The CDR3 contains 16 residues. V dropped 6 bases and J dropped 2 bases, with 20 bases sitting between them. Germline CDR1 reads MDHEN; CDR2 reads SYDVKM. Per the original data handling: Reference gene primer amplification gave nucleated cell count estimates. Profiling relied on immunoSEQ multiplex PCR, and the TCRdb table lists in-frame clones only, not all of them. Clone size and V and J calls were adopted from that table, with D and trimming inferred from the DNA. The table lists just over 250,000 clones, roughly 86% of them singletons. This chain links TRBV28 with TRBJ2-7, with D possibly TRBD1 on 6 matching bases. Sequencing used peripheral blood. The source is a woman between 45 and 60 years old with acute or convalescent COVID-19. CDR3 bases: TGTGCCAGCAGCCTCCTCACCGGGACAAGAACCTACGAGCAGTACTTC. Encoded protein: CASSLLTGTRTYEQYF.